Shown below are 8 T cell receptor beta chains from a single sample sequenced in a study of shared clonotypes between healthy human individuals (dated by TCRdb to 2020 to 2021). The library came from the immunoSEQ multiplex PCR assay. What TCRdb holds here is the immuneACCESS table cut down to in-frame rearrangements. Part of the clones is not present; checked against another copy, under half of the missing clones reflect an unresolved V gene, and the others are unexplained. The sample includes just over 2,000,000 clones, with 85% to 95% observed a single time. The top ten constitute roughly 0.13% of the sample. The sequencing input was naive CD4+ T cells sorted from blood. The cell subset or site label of this sample denotes: CD45RA+ positively selected. These receptors originate from a young man in good health.

The chain combines TRBV7-9 with TRBJ1-2, with D possibly matching TRBD1 (5 bases). The CDR3 runs to 12 residues. V lost 5 bases and J 9 bases, leaving 13 bases between the germline ends. CDR1 is SEHNR, CDR2 FQNEAQ, per germline (reference sequence). CDR3 amino acids: CASSVLGDRYTF. In DNA, the CDR3 is TGTGCCAGCAGCGTTCTTGGGGACCGCTACACCTTC.

This chain uses TRBV7-2 with TRBJ1-3, with a weak D call TRBD1 (5 bases). Trimming pared 1 base from V and 0 bases from J, leaving 7 bases between. The CDR3 runs 15 residues. CDR1 SGHTA and CDR2 FQGNSA come from the germline V gene. The CDR3 is CASSLGQLSGNTIYF. The CDR3 coding sequence is TGTGCCAGCAGCTTAGGACAGCTCTCTGGAAACACCATATATTTT.

As concerns this clone: The sample carries other DNA sequences with the same CDR3. The CDR3 coding sequence is TGCGCCAGCAGTGACAGAGGAGCAACTAATGAAAAACTGTTTTTT. Translation gives CASSDRGATNEKLFF. J is TRBJ1-4 and V is TRBV10-2; no firm D call. This CDR3 region has 15 residues. Trimming stripped 3 bases from V and 0 bases from J, with 8 bases between. Germline CDR1 WSHSY, CDR2 SAAADI.

The CDR3 DNA reads as TGCGCCAGCAGCCCAGGGGGTAGCGGCCCTTCCTACGAGCAGTACTTC. Its protein is CASSPGGSGPSYEQYF. The chain joins TRBV5-1 to TRBJ2-7; TRBD1 might be the D (7 bases). The germline CDR1 and CDR2 sequences are SGHRS and YFSETQ. The CDR3 loop spans 16 amino acids. V lost 4 bases, J lost 1 base, and 18 bases lay in between.

V gene TRBV5-1 combines with J gene TRBJ2-7, with 9 bases aligning to TRBD2. The CDR3 has 13 residues. Germline assignment: CDR1 SGHRS and CDR2 YFSETQ. J was trimmed by 6 bases and V by 3 bases; bases with no gene match: 4. The CDR3 is CASSSGTSSEQYF. CDR3 in DNA: TGCGCCAGCAGCTCGGGGACTAGCTCCGAGCAGTACTTC.

The chain has TRBV7-2 and TRBJ2-7; either TRBD1 or TRBD2 may fit D (6 bases each). Germline V lookup: CDR1 SGHTA, CDR2 FQGNSA. Trimming shortened V by 0 bases and J by 0 bases, and 15 bases separated the two germline ends. CDR3 size: 17 residues. CDR3 nucleotide sequence: TGTGCCAGCAGCTTAGCGGGGGGCGGGATCCTCTCCTACGAGCAGTACTTC. Its protein product is CASSLAGGGILSYEQYF.

This clone occurred once. This chain links TRBV5-4 with TRBJ1-1; D is perhaps TRBD1 (5 bases). V was pared by 2 bases and J by 1 base, with 15 bases between. Germline V CDR1 and CDR2: SGHNT, YYREEE (reference sequence). CDR3 size: 16 residues. CDR3 region: CASSFPRGESNTEAFF. CDR3 coding DNA: TGTGCCAGCAGCTTTCCCCGGGGGGAGTCGAACACTGAAGCTTTCTTT. The complete variable domain, with remaining parts taken from reference TRBV5-4 and TRBJ1-1, reads ETGVTQSPTHLIKTRGQQVTLRCSSQSGHNTVSWYQQALGQGPQFIFQYYREEENGRGNFPPRFSGLQFPNYSSELNVNALELDDSALYLCASSFPRGESNTEAFFGQGTRLTVV.

The rearrangement links TRBV4-3 to TRBJ2-7, with a weak D call TRBD2 (5 bases). Trimming took off 1 base at V and 0 bases at J, with 19 bases between the two ends. The CDR3 sequence is 18 residues long. Germline V gives CDR1 LGHNA, CDR2 YSLEER. The CDR3 loop is CASSQVFKRINDSYEQYF. The CDR3 DNA reads TGCGCCAGCAGCCAAGTTTTTAAGCGGATTAATGACTCCTACGAGCAGTACTTC.